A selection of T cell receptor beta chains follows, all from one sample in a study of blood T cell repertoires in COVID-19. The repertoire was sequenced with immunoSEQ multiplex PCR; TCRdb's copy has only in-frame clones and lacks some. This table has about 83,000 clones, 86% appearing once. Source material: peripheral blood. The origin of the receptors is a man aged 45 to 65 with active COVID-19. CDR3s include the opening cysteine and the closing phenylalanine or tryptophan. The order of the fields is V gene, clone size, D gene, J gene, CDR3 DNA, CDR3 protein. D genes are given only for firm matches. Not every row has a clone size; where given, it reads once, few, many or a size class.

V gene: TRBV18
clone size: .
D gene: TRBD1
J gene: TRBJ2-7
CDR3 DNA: TGTGCCAGCTCACCGGGACAGGGTATCTACGAGCAGTACTTC
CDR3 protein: CASSPGQGIYEQYF

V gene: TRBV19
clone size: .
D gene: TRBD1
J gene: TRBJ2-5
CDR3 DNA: TGTGCCAGTAGTATTAGACAGGGGGGGGAAGAGACCCAGTACTTC
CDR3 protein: CASSIRQGGEETQYF

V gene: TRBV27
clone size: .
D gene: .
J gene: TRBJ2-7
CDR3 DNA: TGTGCCAGCAGTAGGGACACACGGTTCGAGCAGTACTTC
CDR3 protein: CASSRDTRFEQYF

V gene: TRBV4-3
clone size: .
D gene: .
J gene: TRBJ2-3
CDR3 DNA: TGCGCCAGCAGCCTAACCCGAGCAAGAGATACGCAGTATTTT
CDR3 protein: CASSLTRARDTQYF

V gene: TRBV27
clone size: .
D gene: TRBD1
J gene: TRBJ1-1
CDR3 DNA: TGTGCCAGCACCCCCAGGGGGCAGGGGAACACTGAAGCTTTCTTT
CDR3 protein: CASTPRGQGNTEAFF

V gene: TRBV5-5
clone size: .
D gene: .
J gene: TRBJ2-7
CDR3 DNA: TGTGCCAGCAGCTTGGGGGCAGGACTTTACGAGGAGCAGTACTTC
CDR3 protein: CASSLGAGLYEEQYF

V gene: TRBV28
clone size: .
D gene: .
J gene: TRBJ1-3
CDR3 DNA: TGTGCCAGCAGCCTTCTGTCTGGAAACACCATATATTTT
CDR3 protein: CASSLLSGNTIYF

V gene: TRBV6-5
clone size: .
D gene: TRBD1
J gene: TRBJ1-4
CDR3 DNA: TGTGCCAGCAGTTTCCGGACAGGGGGGGGTGAAAAACTGTTTTTT
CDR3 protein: CASSFRTGGGEKLFF

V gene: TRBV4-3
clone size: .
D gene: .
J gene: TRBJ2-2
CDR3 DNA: TGCGCCAGCAGCCAAGATGGAACAGGCGGGGAGCTGTTTTTT
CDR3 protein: CASSQDGTGGELFF

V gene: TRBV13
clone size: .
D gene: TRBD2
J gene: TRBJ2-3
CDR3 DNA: TGTGCCAGCAGCCCAGGCCGGGGGGGGCCTGGCACAGATACGCAGTATTTT
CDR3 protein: CASSPGRGGPGTDTQYF

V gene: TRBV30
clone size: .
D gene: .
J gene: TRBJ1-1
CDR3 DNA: TGTGCCTGGAGTGGGGAGACTGAAGCTTTCTTT
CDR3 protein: CAWSGETEAFF

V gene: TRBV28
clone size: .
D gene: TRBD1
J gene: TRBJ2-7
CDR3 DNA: TGTGCCAGCAGAGACCCTCCGGGACAGGGTAACGAGCAGTACTTC
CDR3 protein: CASRDPPGQGNEQYF

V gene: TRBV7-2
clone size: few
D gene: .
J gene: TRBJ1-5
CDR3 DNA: TGTGCCAGCAGCTTAGACAGCAGCAATCAGCCCCAGCATTTT
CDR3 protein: CASSLDSSNQPQHF

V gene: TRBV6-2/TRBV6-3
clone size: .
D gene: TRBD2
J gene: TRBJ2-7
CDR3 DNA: TGTGCCAGCAGTTACGCCCTACTAGCGGGAGAAGGGTACGAGCAGTACTTC
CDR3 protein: CASSYALLAGEGYEQYF

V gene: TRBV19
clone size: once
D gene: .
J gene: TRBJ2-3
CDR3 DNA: TGTGCCAGTAGTTCCTACACAGATACGCAGTATTTT
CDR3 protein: CASSSYTDTQYF

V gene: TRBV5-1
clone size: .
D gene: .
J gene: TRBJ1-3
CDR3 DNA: TGCGCCAGCAGCTTGATCTGGGGCTCGGGAAACACCATATATTTT
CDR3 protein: CASSLIWGSGNTIYF

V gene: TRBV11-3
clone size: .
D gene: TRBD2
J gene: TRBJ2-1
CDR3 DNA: TGTGCCAGCAGCTTAGAGGGCGGGGGGGGCCCCTACAATGAGCAGTTCTTC
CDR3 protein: CASSLEGGGGPYNEQFF

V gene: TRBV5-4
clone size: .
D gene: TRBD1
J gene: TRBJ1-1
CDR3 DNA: TGTGCCAGCAGCCAGGACAGGGGGAACCCCGAAGCTTTCTTT
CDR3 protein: CASSQDRGNPEAFF

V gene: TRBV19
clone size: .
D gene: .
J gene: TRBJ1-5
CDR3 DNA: TGTGCCAGTAGTCTAATCGATCAGCCCCAGCATTTT
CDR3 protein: CASSLIDQPQHF

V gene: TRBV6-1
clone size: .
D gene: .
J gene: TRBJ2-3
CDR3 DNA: TGTGCCAGCAGTGAAAGCGGCGATACGCAGTATTTT
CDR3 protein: CASSESGDTQYF

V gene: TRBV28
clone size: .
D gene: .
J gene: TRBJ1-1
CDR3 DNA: TGTGCCACAGTTACAGGGCCCCTTACTGAAGCTTTCTTT
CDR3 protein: CATVTGPLTEAFF

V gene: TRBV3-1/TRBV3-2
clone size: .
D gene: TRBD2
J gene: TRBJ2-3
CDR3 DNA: TGTGCCAGCAGCTCAAGCGGGGGGGGAGATACGCAGTATTTT
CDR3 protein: CASSSSGGGDTQYF

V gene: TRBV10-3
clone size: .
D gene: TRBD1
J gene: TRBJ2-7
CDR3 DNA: TGTGCCACCCTCGGACAGGGGAACTCCTACGAGCAGTACTTC
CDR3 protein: CATLGQGNSYEQYF

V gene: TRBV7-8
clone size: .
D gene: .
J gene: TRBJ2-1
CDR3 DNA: TGTGCCAGCAGCTCAACCCCAGGGGATTACAATGAGCAGTTCTTC
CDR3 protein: CASSSTPGDYNEQFF

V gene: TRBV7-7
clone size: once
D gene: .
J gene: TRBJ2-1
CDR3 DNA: TGTGCTAGCAGCGTCAGGGGCTCCCACAATGAGCAGTTCTTC
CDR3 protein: CASSVRGSHNEQFF

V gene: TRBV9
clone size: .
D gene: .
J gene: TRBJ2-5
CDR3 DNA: TGTGCCAGCAGCGCCGGGGCTAGCGACCAAGAGACCCAGTACTTC
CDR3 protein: CASSAGASDQETQYF

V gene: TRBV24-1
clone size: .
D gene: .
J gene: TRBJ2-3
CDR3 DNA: TGTGCCACCAGTGATCTCCGCGGCGGGGTCCTGCCAGATACGCAGTATTTT
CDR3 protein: CATSDLRGGVLPDTQYF

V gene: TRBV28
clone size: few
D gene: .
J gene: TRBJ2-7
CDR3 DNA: TGTGCCATCAAACAGGGAGCCCCTGACGAGCAGTACTTC
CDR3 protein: CAIKQGAPDEQYF

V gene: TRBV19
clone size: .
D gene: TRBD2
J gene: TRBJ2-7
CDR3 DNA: TGTGCCAGTAGTAGCAGTCAGACTAGCGGGTTGGTGTACTTC
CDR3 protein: CASSSSQTSGLVYF

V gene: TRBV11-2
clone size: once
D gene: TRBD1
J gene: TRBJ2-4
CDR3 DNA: TGTGCCAGCAGCTTACACAGGGGTAAAAACATTCAGTACTTC
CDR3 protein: CASSLHRGKNIQYF

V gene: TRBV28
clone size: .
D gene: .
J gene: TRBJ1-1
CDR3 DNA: TGTGCCAGCAGTTTTAGGGGATTCGCTGAAGCTTTCTTT
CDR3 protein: CASSFRGFAEAFF

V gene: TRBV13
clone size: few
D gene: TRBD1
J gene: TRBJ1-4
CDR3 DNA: TGTGCCAGCAGCTCCTACAGGGGTGGGGAAAAACTGTTTTTT
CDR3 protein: CASSSYRGGEKLFF

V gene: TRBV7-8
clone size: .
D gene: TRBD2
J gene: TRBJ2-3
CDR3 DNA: TGTGCCAGCAGTCGTAGACTAGCGGGGAGAAGCTATAGCACAGATACGCAGTATTTT
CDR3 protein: CASSRRLAGRSYSTDTQYF

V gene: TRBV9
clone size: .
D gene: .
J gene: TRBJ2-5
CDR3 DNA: TGTGCCAGCAGCGTTCAGGGTAAGGGAGAGACCCAGTACTTC
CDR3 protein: CASSVQGKGETQYF

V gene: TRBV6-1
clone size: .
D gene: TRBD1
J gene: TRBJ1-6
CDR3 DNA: TGTGCCAGCAGTGTGACCGGACAGGGGTCTACTTCACCCCTCCACTTT
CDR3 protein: CASSVTGQGSTSPLHF

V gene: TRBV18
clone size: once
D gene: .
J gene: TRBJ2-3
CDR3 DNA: TGTGCCAGCTCACCCCTACGGACAGTAGGCACAGATACGCAGTATTTT
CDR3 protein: CASSPLRTVGTDTQYF

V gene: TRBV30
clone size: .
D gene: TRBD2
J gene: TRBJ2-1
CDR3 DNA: TGTGCCTGGAGTGTACGCGGGGGGCCTACAAATGAGCAGTTCTTC
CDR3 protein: CAWSVRGGPTNEQFF

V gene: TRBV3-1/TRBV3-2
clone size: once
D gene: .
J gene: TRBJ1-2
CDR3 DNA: TGTGCCAGCAGCCTCCTCGGGTACTATGGCTACACCTTC
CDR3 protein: CASSLLGYYGYTF

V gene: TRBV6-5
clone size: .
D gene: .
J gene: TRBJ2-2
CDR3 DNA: TGTGCCAGCAGTCGAAAACCGGGGAGCACCGGGGAGCTGTTTTTT
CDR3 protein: CASSRKPGSTGELFF

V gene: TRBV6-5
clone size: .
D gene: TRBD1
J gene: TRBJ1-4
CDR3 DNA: TGTGCCAGCAGTTACTCAATACGCAGGGGGCTTGAAAAACTGTTTTTT
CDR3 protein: CASSYSIRRGLEKLFF

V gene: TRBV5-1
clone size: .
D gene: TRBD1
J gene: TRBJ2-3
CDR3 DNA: TGCGCCAGCGAACAGGGGGCTGAAATCACAGATACGCAGTATTTT
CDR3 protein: CASEQGAEITDTQYF

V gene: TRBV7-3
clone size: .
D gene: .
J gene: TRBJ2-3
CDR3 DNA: TGTGCCAGCAGCCTAGGGACTCCGGGGGATACGCAGTATTTT
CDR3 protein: CASSLGTPGDTQYF

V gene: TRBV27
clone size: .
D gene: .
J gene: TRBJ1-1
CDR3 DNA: TGTGCCAGCAGCCAAACCCAGTTGAACACTGAAGCTTTCTTT
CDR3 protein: CASSQTQLNTEAFF